Sequencing of this T cell receptor beta chain was carried out in a study of human T cells and chemical hapten exposure. Study as a whole: The study sensitized with 2% DPC on an approximately 2 cm by approximately 2 cm patch of upper inner arm skin.

The time point here: patch test 1, 2 weeks after DPC sensitization. Treatment denoted: therapeutic diphenylcyclopropenone sensitization with weekly scalp DPC. The table lists this clonotype with many counts. This CDR3 is 15 amino acids long. Germline V gene data show CDR1 as SGHTA and CDR2 as FQGNSA. Losses at the gene ends were 5 bases for V and 5 bases for J; bases not matched to a gene: 10. TCRdb reprocessed the RACE reads with MiXCR, giving one entry per CDR3 protein. This sample yields 71,000 or so distinct CDR3 sequences, of which approximately 9.4% are seen a single time; approximately 3% belongs to the top ten.

The sequencing used whole blood, collected in connection with sensitization to the hapten diphenylcyclopropenone (DPC). The source is a woman between 40 and 50 years old with alopecia areata. Some clones in this sample may be carry-over from other donors' samples. The chain uses TRBV7-2 and TRBJ2-5, with TRBD2 matching 8 bases. CDR3 sequence reads: CASSLNDGRGETQYF. Here the CDR3 DNA reads TGTGCCAGCAGCCTCAACGACGGGAGGGGTGAGACCCAGTACTTC.